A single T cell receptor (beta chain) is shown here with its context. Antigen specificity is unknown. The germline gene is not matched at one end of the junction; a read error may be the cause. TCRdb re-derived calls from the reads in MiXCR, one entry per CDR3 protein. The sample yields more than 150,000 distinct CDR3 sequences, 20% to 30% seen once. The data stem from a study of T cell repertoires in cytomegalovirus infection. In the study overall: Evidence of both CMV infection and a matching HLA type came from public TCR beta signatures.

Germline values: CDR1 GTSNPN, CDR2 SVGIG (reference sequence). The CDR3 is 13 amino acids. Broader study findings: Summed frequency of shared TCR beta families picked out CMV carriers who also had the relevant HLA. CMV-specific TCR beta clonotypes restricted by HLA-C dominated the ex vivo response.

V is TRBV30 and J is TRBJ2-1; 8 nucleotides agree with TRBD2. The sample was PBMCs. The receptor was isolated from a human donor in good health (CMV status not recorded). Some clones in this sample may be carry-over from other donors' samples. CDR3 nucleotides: TGTGCATCGAGGCGGGGGGACTACACTGAGCATTTCTTC. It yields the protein CASRRGDYTEHFF.